These 30 T cell receptor beta chains share one sample of origin, sequenced in a study of pediatric ulcerative colitis. Measured with immunoSEQ multiplex PCR; TCRdb has only the in-frame clones, and not every one. The sample holds some 25,000 clones, more than 65% seen once. Rectal tissue came from one to two pinch biopsies taken at colonoscopy. Sequencing was done on a sample of gut tissue. The receptor set was obtained from a boy aged 10-17 years with severe ulcerative colitis.

This clone has just a few counts. The CDR3 DNA sequence: TGTGCCAGCAGCTTAAATGGGATGAACACTGAAGCTTTCTTT. It translates to CASSLNGMNTEAFF. The genes are TRBV2 and TRBJ1-1; D uncertain. The CDR3 has 14 residues. V lost 6 bases and J lost 0, with 11 bases in between. Germline CDR1 SNHLY, CDR2 FYNNEI. The variable domain in full, with the rest retrieved from reference TRBV2 and TRBJ1-1, is EPEVTQTPSHQVTQMGQEVILRCVPISNHLYFYWYRQILGQKVEFLVSFYNNEISEKSEIFDDQFSVERPDGSNFTLKIRSTKLEDSAMYFCASSLNGMNTEAFFGQGTRLTVV.

This chain links TRBV19 with TRBJ1-2; the D is unclear. V was cut by 2 bases and J by 4 bases, with 11 bases left in between. CDR1 is LNHDA and CDR2 is SQIVND in the germline V gene (reference sequence). This CDR3 has 14 residues. The CDR3 loop reads CASSIKGVFYGYTF. The CDR3 nucleotides read TGTGCCAGTAGTATAAAGGGAGTGTTCTATGGCTACACCTTC.

The J gene is TRBJ2-7, the V gene TRBV2; 7 bases map to TRBD1. The V segment lost 4 bases and the J segment 13 bases; nucleotides outside the gene matches: 7. From germline, CDR1 is SNHLY and CDR2 FYNNEI. The CDR3 spans 11 residues. CDR3 in DNA: TGTGCCAGCAGTGTGGAGACAGGGCCATACTTC. This sequence encodes CASSVETGPYF.

The rearrangement uses TRBV5-1 and TRBJ2-7; 10 bases are a match to TRBD1. V lost 0 bases, J lost 6 bases, and 9 bases stayed unmatched. This CDR3 is built from 16 residues. Per germline, CDR1 SGHRS and CDR2 YFSETQ. The CDR3 DNA is TGCGCCAGCAGCTTGGGTGGGACAGGGGCGTCGAGCGAGCAGTACTTC. Amino acids: CASSLGGTGASSEQYF. Full variable domain (missing parts from reference TRBV5-1 and TRBJ2-7): KAGVTQTPRYLIKTRGQQVTLSCSPISGHRSVSWYQQTPGQGLQFLFEYFSETQRNKGNFPGRFSGRQFSNSRSEMNVSTLELGDSALYLCASSLGGTGASSEQYFGPGTRLTVT.

The rearrangement uses TRBV19 and TRBJ2-6; D is possibly TRBD1 or TRBD2 (5 bases each). V was cut by 3 bases and J by 0 bases, with 15 bases left in between. Germline V gene lookup returns CDR1 LNHDA and CDR2 SQIVND (reference sequence). CDR3 length: 18 amino acids. The CDR3 reads CASSIAPGRRSGANVLTF. CDR3 sequence (DNA): TGTGCCAGTAGTATCGCGCCGGGACGGCGCTCTGGGGCCAACGTCCTGACTTTC.

The chain employs TRBV6-1 and TRBJ2-2; D unresolved. Germline V gene sequence: CDR1 MNHNS, CDR2 SASEGT. V was trimmed by 7 bases and J by 6 bases, leaving 12 bases between them. The CDR3 runs 13 residues. The CDR3: CASNLPGAGELFF. The CDR3 DNA reads as TGTGCCAGCAATCTACCTGGGGCCGGGGAGCTGTTTTTT.

The V and J genes are TRBV6-6 and TRBJ1-1; D unclear. Trimming left V 7 bases short and J 1 base short, with 10 bases between. The CDR3 is made up of 13 amino acids. Germline V CDR1 and CDR2: MNHNY, SVGAGI (reference sequence). The DNA for the CDR3 is TGTGCCAGCATCTTAATGGCGAACACTGAAGCTTTCTTT. Translating gives CASILMANTEAFF.

The rearrangement links TRBV7-2 to TRBJ2-3, with D unclear. The V gene lost 4 bases and the J gene lost 5 bases, with 10 bases spanning the gap. The CDR3 loop spans 13 amino acids. CDR1 and CDR2 (germline): SGHTA, FQGNSA. The chain's CDR3 is CASSSQVKDTQYF. CDR3 DNA: TGTGCCAGCAGCTCTCAAGTGAAAGATACGCAGTATTTT.

The rearrangement joins TRBV19 to TRBJ2-3, with TRBD2 as a possible D gene (7 bases). V gave up 7 bases and J gave up 2 bases, with 16 bases separating them. The CDR3 totals 15 residues. Germline V lookup: CDR1 LNHDA, CDR2 SQIVND (reference sequence). CDR3 nucleotides: TGTGCCAGTACCTTGGGGGGGGGCTCCACAGATACGCAGTATTTT. Its protein is CASTLGGGSTDTQYF.

V and J are TRBV5-8 and TRBJ2-7, with a weak D call TRBD2 (6 bases). The V end lost 4 bases, the J end lost 3 bases, and 14 bases lay between the germline ends. Per the germline V gene, CDR1 is SGHTS and CDR2 is YDEGEE. The CDR3 extends over 14 amino acids. CDR3 amino acids: CASSLRWGDYEQYF. The CDR3 DNA follows: TGTGCCAGCAGCCTCCGGTGGGGGGACTACGAGCAGTACTTC.

Points on this clone: The sample holds other DNA sequences that translate to the same CDR3. The J gene is TRBJ2-7, the V gene TRBV9; no clear D. This CDR3 has 14 residues. Germline V gene lookup returns CDR1 SGDLS and CDR2 YYNGEE. V lost 0 bases to trimming and J lost 0 bases, with 7 bases between them. The CDR3 DNA sequence: TGTGCCAGCAGCGTAGATGCTCTCTCCTACGAGCAGTACTTC. It codes for CASSVDALSYEQYF.

In DNA form, the CDR3 reads TGTGCCAGCAGCTTAAGGGGCTTAGGCACAGATACGCAGTATTTT. Encoded protein: CASSLRGLGTDTQYF. The V gene is TRBV7-3, the J gene TRBJ2-3, with D maybe TRBD1 (5 bases). The germline V gene encodes CDR1 SGHTA and CDR2 FQGTGA. CDR3 length: 15 amino acids. The V end was cut by 1 base, the J end by 1 base, with 9 bases between.

The chain links TRBV5-4 to TRBJ2-7, with TRBD2 matching 12 bases. Germline assignment: CDR1 SGHNT and CDR2 YYREEE (reference sequence). The CDR3 runs to 16 residues. V was clipped by 0 bases and J by 4 bases; unmatched bases: 5. As DNA, the CDR3 is TGTGCCAGCAGCTTGGGGGGACTAGCGGGTGTTTACGAGCAGTACTTC. This codes for CASSLGGLAGVYEQYF.

This clone was seen only a few times. The chain has TRBV10-3 and TRBJ2-1; 9 bases map to TRBD1. V was clipped by 2 bases and J by 7 bases; unmatched bases: 9. The CDR3 contains 16 residues. Germline-derived CDR1 and CDR2 are ENHRY and SYGVKD. DNA for the CDR3: TGTGCCATCAGTGAGCGATTTACCGGGACAGGGAATGAGCAGTTCTTC. It specifies CAISERFTGTGNEQFF.

J is TRBJ1-1 and V is TRBV14, with a possible D match to TRBD1 (6 bases). CDR1 SGHDN and CDR2 FVKESK come from the germline V gene. The V and J ends lost 3 bases and 7 bases respectively, with 12 bases between them. The CDR3 consists of 13 residues. Here the CDR3 DNA reads TGTGCCAGCAGCCAGAGACAACAGGGTGAAGCTTTCTTT. Translated: CASSQRQQGEAFF.

This sequence joins TRBV25-1 and TRBJ1-3; a possible D gene is TRBD1 (5 bases). Between the trimmed V and J ends, which lost 2 bases and 3 bases, there was a span of 14 bases. Germline V gene sequence: CDR1 MGHDK, CDR2 SYGVNS. The CDR3 spans 16 residues. For the CDR3, the DNA is TGTGCCAGCAGTGAAGCGAGGGGAGGAAATGGAAACACCATATATTTT. Protein product: CASSEARGGNGNTIYF.

The rearrangement links TRBV7-2 to TRBJ1-5; D is possibly TRBD1 (6 bases). Deletions cut 2 bases from V and 5 bases from J, with 10 bases between. The CDR3 spans 14 residues. Germline V lookup: CDR1 SGHTA, CDR2 FQGNSA. CDR3 sequence: CASSLNRVDQPQHF. For the CDR3, the DNA is TGTGCCAGCAGCTTAAACAGGGTTGATCAGCCCCAGCATTTT.

The chain employs TRBV25-1 and TRBJ2-7, with 8 positions matching TRBD2. The CDR3 is 15 amino acids. Germline V gene data show CDR1 as MGHDK and CDR2 as SYGVNS. Unmatched junction bases numbered 5, after V lost 4 bases and J lost 0 bases. The CDR3 coding sequence is TGTGCCAGCAGTGTCTCCGGGACTAGCTCCTACGAGCAGTACTTC. Translation gives CASSVSGTSSYEQYF.

The chain has TRBV15 and TRBJ1-2, with no clear D. The V and J ends lost 3 bases and 4 bases respectively, with 12 bases between them. The CDR3 sequence is 14 residues long. Per the germline V gene, CDR1 is LNHNV and CDR2 is YYDKDF (reference sequence). The CDR3 protein is CATSRTVLGYGYTF. The CDR3 DNA reads as TGTGCCACCAGCAGGACGGTTTTGGGCTATGGCTACACCTTC.

The chain recombines TRBV19 with TRBJ1-4; D is possibly TRBD1 (6 bases). The V gene's germline CDR1 is LNHDA and CDR2 SQIVND (reference sequence). The V and J ends lost 3 bases and 4 bases respectively, with 12 bases between them. CDR3 length equals 15 residues. CDR3 bases: TGTGCCAGTAGTATCGGACAGCACTTTAATGAAAAACTGTTTTTT. It specifies CASSIGQHFNEKLFF.

This chain connects TRBV29-1 to TRBJ1-2; D is uncertain. CDR1 is SQVTM, CDR2 ANQGSEA, per germline. The V end was cut by 3 bases, the J end by 3 bases, with 11 bases between. The CDR3 runs 13 residues. CDR3 DNA sequence: TGCAGCGTTGAGGCCCGGGGTTACTATGGCTACACCTTC. It encodes CSVEARGYYGYTF.

The genes are TRBV19 and TRBJ2-1; TRBD1 is a possible D gene (5 bases). Germline V gene data show CDR1 as LNHDA and CDR2 as SQIVND (reference sequence). The CDR3 has 13 residues. V lost 11 bases, J lost 4 bases, and 15 bases lay in between. The CDR3 region is CASNGQGYNEQFF. CDR3 in DNA: TGTGCCTCCAACGGCCAGGGTTACAATGAGCAGTTCTTC.

This clone showed up just once. The J gene is TRBJ1-3, the V gene TRBV2; D is unresolved. V was cut by 5 bases and J by 8 bases, with 16 bases left in between. The length of the CDR3 is 14 residues. Looked up from germline, CDR1 is SNHLY and CDR2 is FYNNEI. The CDR3 loop is CASSTLGLGDTIYF. The CDR3 region has the DNA TGTGCCAGCAGTACCTTGGGTCTTGGGGACACCATATATTTT.

The J gene is TRBJ2-1, the V gene TRBV7-6, with unresolved D. Germline CDR1 is SGHVS and CDR2 is FNYEAQ. Deletions cut 2 bases from V and 3 bases from J, with 5 bases between. CDR3 size: 13 residues. The CDR3 coding sequence is TGTGCCAGCAGCTTAAGCGACTACAATGAGCAGTTCTTC. It yields the protein CASSLSDYNEQFF.

This clone was counted a few times. This chain joins TRBV27 and TRBJ2-7; a weak D match, TRBD2 (6 bases). V lost 2 bases and J 2 bases, leaving 13 bases between the germline ends. Germline CDR1 is MNHEY and CDR2 is SMNVEV (reference sequence). The CDR3 is 15 amino acids. CDR3 DNA sequence: TGTGCCAGCAGTTTAGTGGGCCTAGCGCCCTACGAGCAGTACTTC. The encoded protein is CASSLVGLAPYEQYF.

The chain employs TRBV7-9 and TRBJ2-5; D gene uncertain. The CDR3 is 13 amino acids. V was cut by 1 base and J by 5 bases, with 8 bases left in between. Germline CDR1 SEHNR, CDR2 FQNEAQ (reference sequence). The CDR3 here is CASSLGPRETQYF. In nucleotides, the CDR3 is TGTGCCAGCAGCTTAGGCCCCCGGGAGACCCAGTACTTC.

V and J are TRBV2 and TRBJ1-1, with D possibly being TRBD1 (5 bases). The CDR3 is 13 amino acids. The V gene lost 3 bases and the J gene lost 5 bases, with 10 bases spanning the gap. The germline CDR1 and CDR2 sequences are SNHLY and FYNNEI. CDR3: CASSDLGQTEAFF. Here the CDR3 DNA reads TGTGCCAGCAGTGATTTGGGGCAAACTGAAGCTTTCTTT.

To note about this clone: A junction end diverges from the germline sequence, so it may reflect a read error. The chain is built from TRBV29-1 and TRBJ2-3, with D uncertain. The CDR3 is 11 residues long. Germline V gives CDR1 SQVTM, CDR2 ANQGSEA. The CDR3: CSIEDLDTQYF. The CDR3 DNA reads TGCAGCATTGAGGATTTAGATACGCAGTATTTT.

Here the CDR3 DNA reads TGTGCCAGCAGGGGTCGCAGGGGGCCCACCCAAGAGACCCAGTACTTC. This gives the protein CASRGRRGPTQETQYF. This sequence joins TRBV2 and TRBJ2-5; 8 bases line up with TRBD1. The CDR3 runs 16 residues. CDR1 is SNHLY and CDR2 is FYNNEI in the germline V gene. V dropped 6 bases and J dropped 1; count of bases not matched to a gene: 10.

The V call is TRBV7-9, the J call TRBJ2-3; possibly TRBD1 for D (5 bases). CDR3 length: 14 residues. V was trimmed by 6 bases and J by 5 bases, leaving 15 bases between them. CDR1 SEHNR and CDR2 FQNEAQ come from the germline V gene (reference sequence). CDR3 in amino acids: CASRLRGWEDTQYF. The CDR3 DNA follows: TGTGCCAGCAGGCTTAGGGGTTGGGAAGATACGCAGTATTTT. Combining the CDR3 with reference TRBV7-9 and TRBJ2-3 gives the whole variable domain DTGVSQNPRHKITKRGQNVTFRCDPISEHNRLYWYRQTLGQGPEFLTYFQNEAQLEKSRLLSDRFSAERPKGSFSTLEIQRTEQGDSAMYLCASRLRGWEDTQYFGPGTRLTVL.